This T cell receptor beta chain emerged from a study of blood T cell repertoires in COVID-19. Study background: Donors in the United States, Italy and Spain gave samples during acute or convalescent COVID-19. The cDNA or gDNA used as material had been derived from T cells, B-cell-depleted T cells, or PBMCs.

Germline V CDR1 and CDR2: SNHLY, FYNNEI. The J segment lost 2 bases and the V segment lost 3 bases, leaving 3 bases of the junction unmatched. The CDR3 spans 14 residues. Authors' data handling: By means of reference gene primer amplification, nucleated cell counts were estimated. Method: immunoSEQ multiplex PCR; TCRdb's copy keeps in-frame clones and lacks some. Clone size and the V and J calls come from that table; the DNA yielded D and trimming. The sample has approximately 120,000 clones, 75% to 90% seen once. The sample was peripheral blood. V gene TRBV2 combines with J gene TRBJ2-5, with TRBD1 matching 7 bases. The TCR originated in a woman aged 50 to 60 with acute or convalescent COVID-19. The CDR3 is CASSEWGQQETQYF. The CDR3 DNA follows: TGTGCCAGCAGTGAGTGGGGACAGCAAGAGACCCAGTACTTC.